Listed here are 22 T cell receptor beta chains from one sample, sequenced in a study of blood T cell repertoires in COVID-19. Using immunoSEQ multiplex PCR, the repertoire was profiled, and TCRdb retains in-frame clones only, with some absent. This sample has approximately 340,000 clones, with approximately 88% found just once. What was sequenced was peripheral blood. The source is a young man with COVID-19, enrolled during active disease.

The rearrangement uses TRBV6-2 or TRBV6-3 and TRBJ2-5; TRBD1 matches at 8 bases. V shed 2 bases and J 5 bases; nucleotides not matched to a gene: 13. The CDR3 has 17 amino acids. Looked up from germline, CDR1 is MNHEY and CDR2 is SVGEGT. The CDR3 region is CASSYPRTGSSGETQYF. The CDR3 DNA reads TGTGCCAGCAGTTACCCTCGGACAGGGAGTAGTGGGGAGACCCAGTACTTC.

This rearrangement joins TRBV9 to TRBJ2-3; 11 nucleotides agree with TRBD1. The CDR3 totals 16 residues. With 4 bases clipped from V and 3 bases from J, the junction kept 7 bases outside the gene matches. Germline-derived CDR1 and CDR2 are SGDLS and YYNGEE. Here the CDR3 reads CASSSGTGGSTDTQYF. For the CDR3, the DNA is TGTGCCAGCAGCTCCGGGACAGGGGGAAGTACAGATACGCAGTATTTT.

CDR3 sequence reads: CASSPQGLGVTEAFF. The DNA of the CDR3 is TGTGCCAGCAGCCCACAGGGATTAGGAGTCACTGAAGCTTTCTTT. This chain links TRBV7-2 with TRBJ1-1; a possible D gene is TRBD1 (6 bases). This CDR3 comprises 15 residues. V lost 5 bases to trimming and J lost 4 bases, with 17 bases between them. Germline V lookup: CDR1 SGHTA, CDR2 FQGNSA.

The chain joins TRBV30 to TRBJ1-2; TRBD1 might be the D (5 bases). V lost 5 bases and J 1 base, leaving 8 bases between the germline ends. This CDR3 spans 12 amino acids. Per the germline V gene, CDR1 is GTSNPN and CDR2 is SVGIG (reference sequence). CDR3 coding DNA: TGTGCCTGGGGGACTGATAACTATGGCTACACCTTC. It yields the protein CAWGTDNYGYTF.

The chain joins TRBV18 to TRBJ2-1, with D possibly TRBD2 on 5 matching bases. Germline V lookup: CDR1 KGHSH, CDR2 LQKENI. This CDR3 region has 14 residues. V was trimmed by 3 bases and J by 5 bases, leaving 11 bases between them. The CDR3 coding sequence is TGTGCCAGCTCACCGCGGGCGTCAGACAATGAGCAGTTCTTC. It codes for CASSPRASDNEQFF.

The J gene is TRBJ2-3, the V gene TRBV4-2; TRBD1 aligns across 8 bases. The CDR3 extends over 14 amino acids. Germline CDR1 reads LGHNA; CDR2 reads YNFKEQ. The V and J ends lost 4 bases and 4 bases, in that order; junction bases with no gene match: 4. This CDR3 is CASSRTGPPDTQYF. CDR3 coding DNA: TGTGCCAGCAGCCGGACAGGGCCTCCAGATACGCAGTATTTT.

The chain employs TRBV11-3 and TRBJ2-1; D remains ambiguous. V lost 2 bases to trimming and J lost 5 bases, with 13 bases between them. The CDR3 is made up of 15 amino acids. Germline V lookup: CDR1 SGHNT, CDR2 YENEEA. CDR3: CASSLRSRSHNEQFF. CDR3 nucleotides: TGTGCCAGCAGCTTACGTAGCCGCTCACACAATGAGCAGTTCTTC.

The rearrangement uses TRBV20-1 and TRBJ2-1; 12 bases are a match to TRBD2. The CDR3 runs 16 residues. The germline gives CDR1 DFQATT, CDR2 SNEGSKA (reference sequence). Trimming removed 3 bases from V and 8 bases from J; junction bases left unmatched: 11. The DNA of the CDR3 is TGCAGTGCTAGTCCGACTAGCGGGAGTACAGGGTATGAGCAGTTCTTC. Protein product: CSASPTSGSTGYEQFF.

This chain uses TRBV5-1 with TRBJ2-3, with a possible D match to TRBD2 (6 bases). V lost 2 bases and J lost 0, with 13 bases in between. This CDR3 has 16 amino acids. The germline V gene has CDR1 SGHRS and CDR2 YFSETQ. The CDR3 sequence is CASSLGLADSTDTQYF. CDR3 nucleotides: TGCGCCAGCAGCTTAGGCTTAGCGGATAGCACAGATACGCAGTATTTT.

This rearrangement joins TRBV6-5 to TRBJ1-2, with 10 bases identical to TRBD1. The junction had 7 bases not matched to a gene; V was cut back by 5 bases and J by 7 bases. Germline values: CDR1 MNHEY, CDR2 SVGAGI. The CDR3 length is 14 residues. The CDR3 spells CASSLGRDRGGYTF. The CDR3, as DNA: TGTGCCAGCAGTCTCGGTAGGGACAGGGGTGGCTACACCTTC.

The CDR3 is CASSQTGGTTNEKLFF. In nucleotides, the CDR3 is TGTGCCAGCAGCCAAACAGGGGGAACAACTAATGAAAAACTGTTTTTT. The chain uses TRBV3-1 (or the pseudogene TRBV3-2) and TRBJ1-4; 8 nucleotides align to TRBD1. The ends lost 2 bases at V and 0 bases at J; junction bases unmatched: 2. Germline-derived CDR1 and CDR2 are LGHDT and YNNKEL (reference sequence). The CDR3 totals 16 residues.

V and J are TRBV9 and TRBJ2-7; 11 bases align to TRBD2. The CDR3 has 16 residues. Per the germline V gene, CDR1 is SGDLS and CDR2 is YYNGEE. V shed 0 bases, J shed 0 bases, and the junction held 2 bases outside the gene matches. As DNA, the CDR3 is TGTGCCAGCAGCGTAGAGGGGACTAGCGGCTCCTACGAGCAGTACTTC. It encodes CASSVEGTSGSYEQYF.

This clone came up a few times. The chain is built from TRBV7-2 and TRBJ1-2, with a possible D match to TRBD1 (5 bases). CDR1 and CDR2 from the germline V gene are SGHTA and FQGNSA. Trimming pared 1 base from V and 2 bases from J, leaving 14 bases between. This CDR3 comprises 16 residues. As DNA, the CDR3 is TGTGCCAGCAGCTTAGACTTGGGGGGATTAAACTATGGCTACACCTTC. Translating gives CASSLDLGGLNYGYTF.

J is TRBJ1-1 and V is TRBV12-3 or TRBV12-4; tentative D call: TRBD1 (5 bases). Trimming took 5 bases from V and 3 from J, leaving 7 bases between them. The CDR3 totals 12 residues. The CDR3 is CASSRGYTEAFF. CDR3 sequence (DNA): TGTGCCAGCAGTCGGGGGTACACTGAAGCTTTCTTT.

This clone has a handful of counts. This sequence joins TRBV2 and TRBJ1-6, with TRBD1 identical over 7 bases. V lost 6 bases and J lost 3; bases outside the gene matches: 5. This CDR3 is built from 15 residues. Germline lookup yields CDR1 SNHLY and CDR2 FYNNEI. The CDR3: CASRRTGDYNSPLHF. CDR3 nucleotides: TGTGCCAGCAGGAGGACAGGAGACTATAATTCACCCCTCCACTTT.

This chain's CDR3 is CSAGGVSTDTQYF. DNA for the CDR3: TGCAGCGCCGGGGGGGTCAGCACAGATACGCAGTATTTT. The chain carries TRBV29-1 and TRBJ2-3; 8 bases match TRBD2. The CDR3 contains 13 residues. Per the germline V gene, CDR1 is SQVTM and CDR2 is ANQGSEA. Unmatched junction bases numbered 3, after V lost 7 bases and J lost 0 bases.

The genes are TRBV9 and TRBJ1-2; 9 bases map to TRBD1. Germline V gene data show CDR1 as SGDLS and CDR2 as YYNGEE. V was pared by 1 base and J by 4 bases, with 5 bases of the junction left unmatched. CDR3 length: 15 amino acids. CDR3 sequence reads: CASSVMGQGSYGYTF. As DNA, the CDR3 is TGTGCCAGCAGCGTAATGGGACAGGGTAGCTATGGCTACACCTTC.

This clone appeared once. This chain links TRBV25-1 with TRBJ2-7, with D possibly TRBD1 on 5 matching bases. Looked up from germline, CDR1 is MGHDK and CDR2 is SYGVNS. V was pared by 5 bases and J by 1 base, with 9 bases between. The CDR3 is 13 residues long. The chain's CDR3 is CASSLPGSYEQYF. The DNA for the CDR3 is TGTGCCAGCAGTCTCCCAGGGTCCTACGAGCAGTACTTC.

The chain recombines TRBV10-3 with TRBJ2-5, with 13 bases matching TRBD2. CDR1 and CDR2 from the germline V gene are ENHRY and SYGVKD. V gave up 6 bases and J gave up 5 bases; unmatched junction bases: 9. CDR3 length equals 16 residues. The CDR3 region has the DNA TGTGCCATCAGAGGTGGACTAGCGGGAGAGAAGGAGACCCAGTACTTC. This encodes CAIRGGLAGEKETQYF.

CDR3 loop: CASSQGNYGYTF. As DNA, the CDR3 is TGTGCCAGCAGCCAGGGAAACTATGGCTACACCTTC. The chain couples TRBV5-4 to TRBJ1-2; tentative D call: TRBD1 (5 bases). The CDR3 extends over 12 amino acids. CDR1 and CDR2 (germline): SGHNT, YYREEE (reference sequence). V was shortened by 4 bases and J by 2 bases, with 6 bases between the two germline ends.

The count of this clone is one. The J gene is TRBJ1-2, the V gene TRBV7-2, with D perhaps TRBD1 (6 bases). CDR3 length equals 19 residues. V lost 0 bases and J 0 bases, leaving 20 bases between the germline ends. Germline values: CDR1 SGHTA, CDR2 FQGNSA. This CDR3 is CASSLAGRGGAPANYGYTF. The CDR3 DNA reads as TGTGCCAGCAGCTTAGCGGGGAGGGGGGGCGCCCCAGCTAACTATGGCTACACCTTC.

The V call is TRBV6-2 or TRBV6-3, the J call TRBJ1-5, with 9 bases lining up with TRBD1. The CDR3 sequence is 16 residues long. In germline, CDR1 is MNHEY, CDR2 SVGEGT. V was clipped by 3 bases and J by 7 bases; unmatched bases: 10. DNA of the CDR3: TGTGCCAGCAGTTATTTCGCCGGGACAGGGAACCAGCCCCAGCATTTT. The encoded protein is CASSYFAGTGNQPQHF.